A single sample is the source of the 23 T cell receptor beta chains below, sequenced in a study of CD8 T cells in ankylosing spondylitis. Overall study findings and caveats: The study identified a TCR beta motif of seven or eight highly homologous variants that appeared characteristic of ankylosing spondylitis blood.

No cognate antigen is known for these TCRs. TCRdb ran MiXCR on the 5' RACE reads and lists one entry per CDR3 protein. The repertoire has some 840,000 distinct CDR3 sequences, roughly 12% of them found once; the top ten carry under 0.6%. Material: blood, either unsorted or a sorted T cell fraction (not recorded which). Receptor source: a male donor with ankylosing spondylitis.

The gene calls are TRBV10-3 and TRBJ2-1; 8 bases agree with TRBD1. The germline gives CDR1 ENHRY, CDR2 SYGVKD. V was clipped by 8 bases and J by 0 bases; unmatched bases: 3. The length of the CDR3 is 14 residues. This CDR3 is CAIGDRSSYNEQFF. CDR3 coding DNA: TGTGCCATCGGGGACAGGAGCTCCTACAATGAGCAGTTCTTC.

In DNA, the CDR3 is TGTGCCAGCAGCCCGGGACATCTCTATGGCTACACCTTC. This codes for CASSPGHLYGYTF. The chain is built from TRBV28 and TRBJ1-2; D may be TRBD1 (6 bases). V was cut by 6 bases and J by 4 bases, with 12 bases left in between. This CDR3 has 13 amino acids. Germline loops: CDR1 MDHEN, CDR2 SYDVKM.

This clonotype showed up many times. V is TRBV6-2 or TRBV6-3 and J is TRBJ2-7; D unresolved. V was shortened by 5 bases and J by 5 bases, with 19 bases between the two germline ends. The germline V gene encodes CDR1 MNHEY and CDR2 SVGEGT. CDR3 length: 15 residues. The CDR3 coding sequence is TGTGCCAGCAGTGGTTTAGGAGTGTGGAAAGACGAGCAGTACTTC. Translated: CASSGLGVWKDEQYF.

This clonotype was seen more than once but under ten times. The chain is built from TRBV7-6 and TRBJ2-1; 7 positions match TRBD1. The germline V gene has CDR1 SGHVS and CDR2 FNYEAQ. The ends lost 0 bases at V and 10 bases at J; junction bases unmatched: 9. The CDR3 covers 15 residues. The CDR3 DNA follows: TGTGCCAGCAGCTTAGCCGGGACAGTCCCTAGGGAGCAGTTCTTC. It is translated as CASSLAGTVPREQFF.

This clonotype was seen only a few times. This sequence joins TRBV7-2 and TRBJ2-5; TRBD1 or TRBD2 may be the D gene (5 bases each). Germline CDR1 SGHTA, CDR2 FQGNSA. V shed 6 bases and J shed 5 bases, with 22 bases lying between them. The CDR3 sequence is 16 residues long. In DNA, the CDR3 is TGTGCCAGCAGTGCTACCGGGACGCCCCTTGGGGAGACCCAGTACTTC. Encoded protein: CASSATGTPLGETQYF.

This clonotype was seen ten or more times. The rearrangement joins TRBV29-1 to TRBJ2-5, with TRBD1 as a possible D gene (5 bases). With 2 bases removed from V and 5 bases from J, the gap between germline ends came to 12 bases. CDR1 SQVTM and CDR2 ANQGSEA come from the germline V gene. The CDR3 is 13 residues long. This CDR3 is CSVERQGGETQYF. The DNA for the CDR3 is TGCAGCGTTGAACGTCAGGGTGGGGAGACCCAGTACTTC.

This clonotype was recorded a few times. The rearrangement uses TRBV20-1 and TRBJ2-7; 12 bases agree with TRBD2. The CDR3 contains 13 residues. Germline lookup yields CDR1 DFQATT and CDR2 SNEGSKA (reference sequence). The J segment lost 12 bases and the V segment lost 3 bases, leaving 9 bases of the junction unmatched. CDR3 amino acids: CSARTGLAGKSYF. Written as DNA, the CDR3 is TGCAGTGCTAGGACTGGACTAGCGGGGAAATCGTACTTC.

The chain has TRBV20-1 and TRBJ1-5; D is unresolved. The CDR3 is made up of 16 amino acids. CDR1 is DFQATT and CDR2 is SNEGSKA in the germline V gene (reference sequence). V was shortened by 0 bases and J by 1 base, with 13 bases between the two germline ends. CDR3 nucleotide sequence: TGCAGTGCTAGAGATGGCAAACGATTGAGCAATCAGCCCCAGCATTTT. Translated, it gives CSARDGKRLSNQPQHF.

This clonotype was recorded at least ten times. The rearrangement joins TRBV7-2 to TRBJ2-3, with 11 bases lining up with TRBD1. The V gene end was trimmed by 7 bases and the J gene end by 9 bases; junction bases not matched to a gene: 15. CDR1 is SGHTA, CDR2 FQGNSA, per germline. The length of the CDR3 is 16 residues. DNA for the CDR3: TGTGCCAGCAACACTCTTCGGACAGGGGGCGCGGGCACGCAGTATTTT. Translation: CASNTLRTGGAGTQYF.

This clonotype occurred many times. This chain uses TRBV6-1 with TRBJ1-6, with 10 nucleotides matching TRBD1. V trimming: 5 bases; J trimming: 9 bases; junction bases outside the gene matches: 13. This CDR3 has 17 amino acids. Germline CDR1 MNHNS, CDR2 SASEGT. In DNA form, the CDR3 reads TGTGCCAGCAGTCCCCTGACAGGGGGCTCCCAGGGTTCACCCCTCCACTTT. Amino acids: CASSPLTGGSQGSPLHF.

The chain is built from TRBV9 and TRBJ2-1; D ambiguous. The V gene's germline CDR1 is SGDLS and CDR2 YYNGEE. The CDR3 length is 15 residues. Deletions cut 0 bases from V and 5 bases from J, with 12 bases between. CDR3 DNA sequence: TGTGCCAGCAGCGTAGGGGTCTACCACGACAATGAGCAGTTCTTC. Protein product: CASSVGVYHDNEQFF.

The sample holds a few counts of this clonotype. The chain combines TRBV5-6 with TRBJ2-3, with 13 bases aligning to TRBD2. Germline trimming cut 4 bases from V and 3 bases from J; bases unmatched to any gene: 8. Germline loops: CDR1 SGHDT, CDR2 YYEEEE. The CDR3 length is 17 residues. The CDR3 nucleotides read TGTGCCAGCAGCCCTGGACTAGCGGGAGTTAGGACAGATACGCAGTATTTT. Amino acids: CASSPGLAGVRTDTQYF.

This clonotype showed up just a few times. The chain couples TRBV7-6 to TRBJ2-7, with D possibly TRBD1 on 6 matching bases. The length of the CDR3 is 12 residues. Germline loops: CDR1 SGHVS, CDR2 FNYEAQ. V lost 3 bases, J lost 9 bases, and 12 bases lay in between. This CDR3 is CASSFDRFGQYF. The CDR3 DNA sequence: TGTGCCAGCAGCTTTGACAGGTTCGGGCAGTACTTC.

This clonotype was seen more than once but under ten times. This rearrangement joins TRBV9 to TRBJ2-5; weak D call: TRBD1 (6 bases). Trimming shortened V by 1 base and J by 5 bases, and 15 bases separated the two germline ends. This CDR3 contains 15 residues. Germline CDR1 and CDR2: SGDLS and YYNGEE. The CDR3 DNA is TGTGCCAGCAGCGTACAGGGGACCTTCGGTGAGACCCAGTACTTC. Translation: CASSVQGTFGETQYF. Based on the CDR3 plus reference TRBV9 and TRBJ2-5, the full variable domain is DSGVTQTPKHLITATGQRVTLRCSPRSGDLSVYWYQQSLDQGLQFLIQYYNGEERAKGNILERFSAQQFPDLHSELNLSSLELGDSALYFCASSVQGTFGETQYFGPGTRLLVL.

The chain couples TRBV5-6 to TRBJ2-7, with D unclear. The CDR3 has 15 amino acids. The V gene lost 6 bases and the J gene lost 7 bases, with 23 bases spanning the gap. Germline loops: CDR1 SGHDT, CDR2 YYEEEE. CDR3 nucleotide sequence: TGTGCCAGCACCTCAACCCCTAGGCTCCGTTGGGAGCAGTACTTC. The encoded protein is CASTSTPRLRWEQYF.

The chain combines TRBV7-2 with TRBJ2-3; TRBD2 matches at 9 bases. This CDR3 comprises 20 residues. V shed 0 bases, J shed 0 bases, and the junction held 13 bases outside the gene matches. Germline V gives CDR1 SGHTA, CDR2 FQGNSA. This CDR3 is CASSLALWFSGRESTDTQYF. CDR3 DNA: TGTGCCAGCAGCTTAGCGCTTTGGTTTAGCGGGAGAGAGAGCACAGATACGCAGTATTTT. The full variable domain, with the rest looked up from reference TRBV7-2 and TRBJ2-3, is GAGVSQSPSNKVTEKGKDVELRCDPISGHTALYWYRQSLGQGLEFLIYFQGNSAPDKSGLPSDRFSAERTGGSVSTLTIQRTQQEDSAVYLCASSLALWFSGRESTDTQYFGPGTRLTVL.

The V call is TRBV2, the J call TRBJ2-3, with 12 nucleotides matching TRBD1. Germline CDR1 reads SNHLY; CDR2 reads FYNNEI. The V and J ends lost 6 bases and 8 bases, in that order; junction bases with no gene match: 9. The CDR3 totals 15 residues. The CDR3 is CASRSRDRGPVTQYF. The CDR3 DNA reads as TGTGCCAGCAGATCCCGGGACAGGGGGCCCGTTACGCAGTATTTT.

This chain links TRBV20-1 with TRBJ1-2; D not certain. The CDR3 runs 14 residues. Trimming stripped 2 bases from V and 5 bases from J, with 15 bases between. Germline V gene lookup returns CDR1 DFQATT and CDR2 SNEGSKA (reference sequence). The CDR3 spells CSARLDRYGYGYTF. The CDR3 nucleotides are TGCAGTGCTAGATTGGACCGATACGGATATGGCTACACCTTC.

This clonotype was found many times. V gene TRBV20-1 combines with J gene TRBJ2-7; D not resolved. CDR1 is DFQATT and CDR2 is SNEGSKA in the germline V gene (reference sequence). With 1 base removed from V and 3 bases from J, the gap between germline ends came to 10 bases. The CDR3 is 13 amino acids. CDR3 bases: TGCAGTGCTAGAGGTGGAAGGTTCTACGAGCAGTACTTC. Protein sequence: CSARGGRFYEQYF.

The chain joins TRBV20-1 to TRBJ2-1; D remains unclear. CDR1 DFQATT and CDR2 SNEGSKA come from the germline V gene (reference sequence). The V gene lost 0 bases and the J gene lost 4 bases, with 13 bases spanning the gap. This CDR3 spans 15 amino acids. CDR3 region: CSARDHTRPYNEQFF. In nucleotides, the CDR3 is TGCAGTGCTAGAGATCATACTCGACCTTACAATGAGCAGTTCTTC.

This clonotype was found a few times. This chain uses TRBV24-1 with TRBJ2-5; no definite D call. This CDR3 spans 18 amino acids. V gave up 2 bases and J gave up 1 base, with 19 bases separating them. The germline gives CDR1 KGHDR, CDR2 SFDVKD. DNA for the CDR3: TGTGCCACCAGTGATTCTCAACCTCTTGGACGGCCCCAAGAGACCCAGTACTTC. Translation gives CATSDSQPLGRPQETQYF.

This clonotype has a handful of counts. The CDR3 protein is CASSPRSNREDYGYTF. The CDR3 DNA reads TGCGCCAGCAGTCCAAGATCTAACAGGGAGGACTATGGCTACACCTTC. The chain recombines TRBV4-3 with TRBJ1-2, with a possible D match to TRBD1 (6 bases). Germline CDR1 is LGHNA and CDR2 is YSLEER. The V end lost 6 bases, the J end lost 3 bases, and 20 bases lay between the germline ends. This CDR3 contains 16 residues.

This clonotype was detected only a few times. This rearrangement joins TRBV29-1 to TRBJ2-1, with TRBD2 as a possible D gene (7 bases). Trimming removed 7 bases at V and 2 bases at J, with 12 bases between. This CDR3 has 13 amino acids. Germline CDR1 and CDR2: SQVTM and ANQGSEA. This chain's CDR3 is CSALGGAYNEQFF. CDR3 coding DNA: TGCAGCGCCCTAGGGGGGGCCTACAATGAGCAGTTCTTC.